This T cell receptor beta chain is drawn from a study of blood T cell repertoires in COVID-19. Per the germline V gene, CDR1 is MNHEY and CDR2 is SVGAGI. V lost 10 bases to trimming and J lost 1 base, with 7 bases between them. The CDR3 runs 12 residues. Sequencing was performed with immunoSEQ multiplex PCR; in TCRdb, only in-frame clones are kept and a portion is missing. The sample has 250,000 to 400,000 clones, 90% seen once. Sequenced input: peripheral blood. V is TRBV6-5 and J is TRBJ2-2; D unresolved. This TCR was recovered from a woman under 40 with COVID-19, enrolled during active disease. DNA of the CDR3: TGTGCCATTTCAGGGAACACCGGGGAGCTGTTTTTT. This gives the protein CAISGNTGELFF.